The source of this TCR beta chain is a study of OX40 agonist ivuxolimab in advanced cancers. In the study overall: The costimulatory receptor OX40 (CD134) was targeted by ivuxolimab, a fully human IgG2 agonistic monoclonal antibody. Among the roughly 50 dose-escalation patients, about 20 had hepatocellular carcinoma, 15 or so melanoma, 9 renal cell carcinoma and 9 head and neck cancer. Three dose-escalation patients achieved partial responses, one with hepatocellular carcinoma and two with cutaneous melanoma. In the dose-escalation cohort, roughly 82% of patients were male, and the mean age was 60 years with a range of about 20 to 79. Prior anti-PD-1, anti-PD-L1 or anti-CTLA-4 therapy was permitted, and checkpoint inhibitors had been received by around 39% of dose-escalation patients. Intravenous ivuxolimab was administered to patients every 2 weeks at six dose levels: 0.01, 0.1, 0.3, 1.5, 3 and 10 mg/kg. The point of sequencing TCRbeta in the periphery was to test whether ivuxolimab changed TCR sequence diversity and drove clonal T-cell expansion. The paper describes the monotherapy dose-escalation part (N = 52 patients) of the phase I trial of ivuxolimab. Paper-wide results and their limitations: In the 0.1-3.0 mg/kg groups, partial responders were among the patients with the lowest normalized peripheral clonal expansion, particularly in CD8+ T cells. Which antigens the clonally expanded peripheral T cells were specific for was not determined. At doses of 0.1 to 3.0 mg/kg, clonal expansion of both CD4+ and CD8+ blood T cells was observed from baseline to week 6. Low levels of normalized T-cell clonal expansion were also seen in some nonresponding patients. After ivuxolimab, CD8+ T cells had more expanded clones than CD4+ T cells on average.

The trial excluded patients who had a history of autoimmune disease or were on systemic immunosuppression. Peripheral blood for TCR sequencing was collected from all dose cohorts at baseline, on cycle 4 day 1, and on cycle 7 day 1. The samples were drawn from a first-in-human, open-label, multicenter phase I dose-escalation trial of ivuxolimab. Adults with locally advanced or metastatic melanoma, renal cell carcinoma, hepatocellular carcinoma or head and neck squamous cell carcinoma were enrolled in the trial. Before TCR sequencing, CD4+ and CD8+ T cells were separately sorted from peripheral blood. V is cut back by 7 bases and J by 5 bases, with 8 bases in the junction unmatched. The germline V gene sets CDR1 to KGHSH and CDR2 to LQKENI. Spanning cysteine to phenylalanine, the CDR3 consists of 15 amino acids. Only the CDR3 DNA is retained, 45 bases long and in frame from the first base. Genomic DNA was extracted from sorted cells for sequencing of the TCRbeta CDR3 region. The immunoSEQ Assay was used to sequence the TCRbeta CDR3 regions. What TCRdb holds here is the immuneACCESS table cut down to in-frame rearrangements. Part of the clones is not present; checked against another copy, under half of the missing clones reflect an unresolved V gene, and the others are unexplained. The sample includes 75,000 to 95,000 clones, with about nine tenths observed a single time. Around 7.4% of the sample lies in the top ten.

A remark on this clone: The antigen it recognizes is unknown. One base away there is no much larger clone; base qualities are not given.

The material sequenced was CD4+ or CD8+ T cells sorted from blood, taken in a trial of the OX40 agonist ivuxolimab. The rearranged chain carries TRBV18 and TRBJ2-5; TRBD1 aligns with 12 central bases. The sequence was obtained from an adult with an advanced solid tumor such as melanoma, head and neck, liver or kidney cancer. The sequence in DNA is TGTGCCAGCTGTCCCGGGACAGGGGGCTGGGAGACCCAGTACTTC. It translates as CASCPGTGGWETQYF. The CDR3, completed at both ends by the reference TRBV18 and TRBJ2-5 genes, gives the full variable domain NAGVMQNPRHLVRRRGQEARLRCSPMKGHSHVYWYRQLPEEGLKFMVYLQKENIIDESGMPKERFSAEFPKEGPSILRIQQVVRGDSAAYFCASCPGTGGWETQYFGPGTRLLVL.